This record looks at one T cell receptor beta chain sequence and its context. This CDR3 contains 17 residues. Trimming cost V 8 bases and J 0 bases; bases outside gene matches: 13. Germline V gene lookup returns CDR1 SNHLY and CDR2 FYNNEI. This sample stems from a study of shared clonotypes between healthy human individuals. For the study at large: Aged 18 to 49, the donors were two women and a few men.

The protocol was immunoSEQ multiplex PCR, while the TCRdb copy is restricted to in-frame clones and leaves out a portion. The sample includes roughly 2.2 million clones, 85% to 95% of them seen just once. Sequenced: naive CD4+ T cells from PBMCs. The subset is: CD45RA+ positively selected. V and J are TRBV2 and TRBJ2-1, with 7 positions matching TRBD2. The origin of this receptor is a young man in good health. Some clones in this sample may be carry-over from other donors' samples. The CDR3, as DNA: TGTGCCAGCCTAGGGACTATTTTCCCTCTCTCCTACAATGAGCAGTTCTTC. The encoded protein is CASLGTIFPLSYNEQFF.